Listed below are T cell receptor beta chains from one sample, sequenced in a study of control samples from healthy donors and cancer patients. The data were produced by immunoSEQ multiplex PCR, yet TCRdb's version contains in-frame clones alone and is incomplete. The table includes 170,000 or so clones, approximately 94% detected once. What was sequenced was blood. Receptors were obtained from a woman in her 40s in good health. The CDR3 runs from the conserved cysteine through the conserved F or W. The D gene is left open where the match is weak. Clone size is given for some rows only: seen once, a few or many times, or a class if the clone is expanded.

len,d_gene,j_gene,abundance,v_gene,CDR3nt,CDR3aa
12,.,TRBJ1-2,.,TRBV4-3,TGCGCCAGCAGCCAAGATGAGACAGTCTACACCTTC,CASSQDETVYTF
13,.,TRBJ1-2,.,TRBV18,TGTGCCAGCTCGCTGGCTGCGGGGGCTGGCTACACCTTC,CASSLAAGAGYTF
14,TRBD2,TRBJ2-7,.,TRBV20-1,TGCAGTGCAAGTGGGACTAGCGGGCCCTACGAGCAGTACTTC,CSASGTSGPYEQYF
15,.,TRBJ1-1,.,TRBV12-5,TGTGCTAGTGGCAATCACGGGACAAAGGACACTGAAGCTTTCTTT,CASGNHGTKDTEAFF
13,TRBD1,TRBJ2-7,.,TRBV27,TGTGCCAGCAGTTTAGACAGGGGGAACGAGCAGTACTTC,CASSLDRGNEQYF
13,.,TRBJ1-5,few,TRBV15,TGTGCCACCAGAGGGGATAGCAATCAGCCCCAGCATTTT,CATRGDSNQPQHF
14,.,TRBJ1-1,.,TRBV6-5,TGTGCCAGCAGCTACGGGGGGGCCTACACTGAAGCTTTCTTT,CASSYGGAYTEAFF
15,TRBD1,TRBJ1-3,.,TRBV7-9,TGTGCCAGCAGCCTAAGGACAGGGTCTGGAAACACCATATATTTT,CASSLRTGSGNTIYF
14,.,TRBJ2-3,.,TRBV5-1,TGCGCCAGCAGCTTGTTCCGGGGGACAGATACGCAGTATTTT,CASSLFRGTDTQYF
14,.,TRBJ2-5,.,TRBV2,TGTGCCAGCAGTGAAGACGACGGCAGGGGGACCCAGTACTTC,CASSEDDGRGTQYF
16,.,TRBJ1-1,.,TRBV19,TGTGCCAGTAGTATTAACAGGGAGGTGGGGAACACTGAAGCTTTCTTT,CASSINREVGNTEAFF
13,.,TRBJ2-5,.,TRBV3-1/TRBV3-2,TGTGCCAGCAGCCAAGATTCCTTTGAGACCCAGTACTTC,CASSQDSFETQYF
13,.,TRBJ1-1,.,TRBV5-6,TGTGCCAGCAGCTTGGGAGGGCCGGGCGAAGCTTTCTTT,CASSLGGPGEAFF
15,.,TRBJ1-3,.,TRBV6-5,TGTGCCAGCAGTTACTCGCTGGTAGCTGGAAACACCATATATTTT,CASSYSLVAGNTIYF
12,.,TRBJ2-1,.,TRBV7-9,TGTGCCAGCAGCTTACGTCGGCATGAGCAGTTCTTC,CASSLRRHEQFF
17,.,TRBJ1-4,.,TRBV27,TGTGCCAGCAACAAGGGTGGGGCAGGGTGGTCTAATGAAAAACTGTTTTTT,CASNKGGAGWSNEKLFF
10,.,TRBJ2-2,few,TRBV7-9,TGTGCCAGCAGCTTACTCGAGCTGTTTTTT,CASSLLELFF
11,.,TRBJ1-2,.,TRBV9,TGTGCCAGCAGCGTTGACGGGAGCTACACCTTC,CASSVDGSYTF
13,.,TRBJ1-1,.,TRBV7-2,TGTGCCAGCACCTTTAACAGGGACACTGAAGCTTTCTTT,CASTFNRDTEAFF
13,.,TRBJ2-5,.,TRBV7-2,TGTGCCAGCAGCTTAGGTATCCAAGAGACCCAGTACTTC,CASSLGIQETQYF
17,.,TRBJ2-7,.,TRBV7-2,TGTGCCAGCAGCCCCCGGTCGGGTAGCGAGCGTTCCTACGAGCAGTACTTC,CASSPRSGSERSYEQYF
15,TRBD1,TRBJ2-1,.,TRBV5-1,TGCGCCAGCAGCTTGGGACAGGGGGCCGGACGTCAGCAGTTCTTC,CASSLGQGAGRQQFF
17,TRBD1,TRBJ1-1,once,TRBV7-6,TGTGCCAGCAGCTTAAGAGGGGGCAAAGACATGAACACTGAAGCTTTCTTT,CASSLRGGKDMNTEAFF
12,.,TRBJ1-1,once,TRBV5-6,TGTGCCAGCAGCTTGGGGGAGGGTGAAGCTTTCTTT,CASSLGEGEAFF
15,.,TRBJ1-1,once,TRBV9,TGTGCCAGCAGCGCCTGGGACGGGGGGAACACTGAAGCTTTCTTT,CASSAWDGGNTEAFF
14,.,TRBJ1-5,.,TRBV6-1,TGTGCCAGCAGTGAATCCGGGAACAATCAGCCCCAGCATTTT,CASSESGNNQPQHF
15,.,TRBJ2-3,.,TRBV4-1,TGCGCCAGCAGCCAAGTAGGAATGTTTACAGATACGCAGTATTTT,CASSQVGMFTDTQYF
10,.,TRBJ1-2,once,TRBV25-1,TGTGCCAGTTGGGGCGATGGCTACACCTTC,CASWGDGYTF
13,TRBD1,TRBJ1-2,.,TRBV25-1,TGTGCCAGCAGTGAAGGGACAGACTATGGCTACACCTTC,CASSEGTDYGYTF
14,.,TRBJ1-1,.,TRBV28,TGTGCCAGCAGTTTCAACTACATGAACACTGAAGCTTTCTTT,CASSFNYMNTEAFF
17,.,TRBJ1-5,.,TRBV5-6,TGTGCCAGCAGCTCCCGGGACGTTGGGTTTAGCAATCAGCCCCAGCATTTT,CASSSRDVGFSNQPQHF
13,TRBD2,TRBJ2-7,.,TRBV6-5,TGTGCCAGCAGCTTAGCGGGGCACTACGAGCAGTACTTC,CASSLAGHYEQYF
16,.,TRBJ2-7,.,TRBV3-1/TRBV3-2,TGTGCCAGCAGCAATGACGCGGGATTCCGCTCCTACGAGCAGTACTTC,CASSNDAGFRSYEQYF
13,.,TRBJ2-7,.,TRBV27,TGTGCCAGCAGGGGGACCGGTAACCTCGGGCAGTACTTC,CASRGTGNLGQYF
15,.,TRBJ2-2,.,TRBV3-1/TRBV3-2,TGTGCCAGCAGCCAAGTGGCTAGCACCACCGGGGAGCTGTTTTTT,CASSQVASTTGELFF
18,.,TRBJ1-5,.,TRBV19,TGTGCCAGTAGTTACCGCCGGTTGGTGTGGGATAGCAATCAGCCCCAGCATTTT,CASSYRRLVWDSNQPQHF
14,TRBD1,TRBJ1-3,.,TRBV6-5,TGTGCCAGCAGGCGACAGGGTACTGGAAACACCATATATTTT,CASRRQGTGNTIYF
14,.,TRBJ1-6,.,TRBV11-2,TGTGCCAGCAGCTTAGAGGCGAGGGGATCACCCCTCCACTTT,CASSLEARGSPLHF
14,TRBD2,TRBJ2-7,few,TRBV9,TGTGCCAGCAGCGTCGGGACTAGCGTCTACGAGCAGTACTTC,CASSVGTSVYEQYF
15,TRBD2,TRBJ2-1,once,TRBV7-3,TGTGCCAGCAGCTCACTAGCGGGGGCCTACAATGAGCAGTTCTTC,CASSSLAGAYNEQFF
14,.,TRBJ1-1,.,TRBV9,TGTGCCAGCAGCGAGGGGGAATACAGGGCTGAAGCTTTCTTT,CASSEGEYRAEAFF
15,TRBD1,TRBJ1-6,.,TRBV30,TGTGCCTGGAGTACCTGGGACAGGGGTCGTTCACCCCTCCACTTT,CAWSTWDRGRSPLHF
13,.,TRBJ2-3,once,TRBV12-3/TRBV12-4,TGTGCCAGCAGTTTCCGGGAAACAGATACGCAGTATTTT,CASSFRETDTQYF
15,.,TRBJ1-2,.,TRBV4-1,TGCGCCAGCAGCCAAGATTGGGGGGTCGAGTATGGCTACACCTTC,CASSQDWGVEYGYTF
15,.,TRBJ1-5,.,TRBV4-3,TGCGCCAGCAGCCCGGGACGGAATAGCAATCAGCCCCAGCATTTT,CASSPGRNSNQPQHF
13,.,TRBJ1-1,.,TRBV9,TGTGCCAGCAGCCCTCTCGAGGGCACTGAAGCTTTCTTT,CASSPLEGTEAFF
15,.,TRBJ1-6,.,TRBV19,TGTGCCAGTAGTATAAATAGGCTAAGAGATTCACCCCTCCACTTT,CASSINRLRDSPLHF
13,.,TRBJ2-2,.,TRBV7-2,TGTGCCAGCAGCCCTCGGGACGCCGGGGAGCTGTTTTTT,CASSPRDAGELFF
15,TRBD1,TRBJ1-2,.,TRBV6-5,TGTGCCAGCAGTACTTTAAAGGGGACAGCCTATGGCTACACCTTC,CASSTLKGTAYGYTF
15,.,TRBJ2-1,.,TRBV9,TGTGCCAGCAGCGTAGGGGCTAGCGCCTACAATGAGCAGTTCTTC,CASSVGASAYNEQFF
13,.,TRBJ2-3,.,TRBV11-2,TGTGCCAGCAGCTTAGAGCGCAGGACCCCTCGGTATTTT,CASSLERRTPRYF
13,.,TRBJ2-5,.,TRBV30,TGTGCCTGGACAGGGATGGTAGGAGAGACCCAGTACTTC,CAWTGMVGETQYF
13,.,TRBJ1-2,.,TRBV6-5,TGTGCCAGCAGTTATTCTGAAAGCTATGGCTACACCTTC,CASSYSESYGYTF